Listed below are T cell receptor beta chains from one sample, sequenced in a study of control samples from healthy donors and cancer patients. The protocol was immunoSEQ multiplex PCR, while the TCRdb copy is restricted to in-frame clones and leaves out a portion. Counted here are about 34,000 clones, about 88% occurring once; the ten biggest clones make up less than 2%. Sequencing was performed on PBMCs. The receptors here all came from a middle-aged woman with lung cancer. Both conserved end residues are part of each CDR3. Each record gives: J gene, clone size, V gene, CDR3 protein. Only part of the rows carry a size: once, few, many, or a class if the clone is expanded.

>TRBJ2-5|NA|TRBV4-1
CASSQVQQETQYF
>TRBJ2-4|few|TRBV5-1
CASSLGGGNKNIQYF
>TRBJ2-3|NA|TRBV19
CASSYRGAGDTQYF
>TRBJ2-5|NA|TRBV5-1
CASSLAGTSGGPYQETQYF
>TRBJ1-1|NA|TRBV11-2
CASRPRGSGRYTEAFF
>TRBJ2-1|NA|TRBV6-1
CASSEPGLAGRFNNEQFF
>TRBJ2-7|few|TRBV4-1
CASSSSPGTYEQYF
>TRBJ1-1|NA|TRBV11-3
CASSLAPAPEAFF
>TRBJ1-1|NA|TRBV28
CASSLILNTEAFF
>TRBJ2-3|NA|TRBV21-1
CASSMPKTGTGLCTDTQYF
>TRBJ1-2|once|TRBV3-1/TRBV3-2
CASSPMEGTVYGYTF
>TRBJ2-1|NA|TRBV5-1
CASSLVTEQFF
>TRBJ2-3|NA|TRBV6-5
CASNPTGNTDTQYF
>TRBJ1-2|NA|TRBV11-2
CASSFRGYGYTF
>TRBJ2-1|once|TRBV9
CASSVGSSYNEQFF
>TRBJ1-3|NA|TRBV5-1
CASSLDTGAGNTIYF
>TRBJ1-2|NA|TRBV7-9
CASSLAGQSYGYTF
>TRBJ1-2|NA|TRBV29-1
CSVEDRDRDFSGYTF
>TRBJ1-5|once|TRBV18
CASSRGDRGQNQPQHF
>TRBJ2-3|NA|TRBV9
CASSSRGGPGVDTQYF
>TRBJ2-2|few|TRBV7-3
CASSLTVDGLEGGELFF
>TRBJ1-3|once|TRBV7-8
CASSRDSGDGNTIYF
>TRBJ1-1|NA|TRBV6-5
CASRKPGQGTEAFF
>TRBJ1-5|NA|TRBV13
CASSLGGTVNQPQHF
>TRBJ1-3|NA|TRBV7-2
CASIGDPSGNTIYF
>TRBJ1-3|NA|TRBV4-1
CASSQDDRSGNTIYF
>TRBJ2-1|NA|TRBV3-1/TRBV3-2
CASSQGGGPRNEQFF
>TRBJ2-5|NA|TRBV7-8
CASSPFRGQETQYF
>TRBJ2-7|NA|TRBV28
CASSWENGPLNF
>TRBJ1-5|few|TRBV5-4
CASSTGPSNQPQHF
>TRBJ1-2|NA|TRBV6-5
CAASGDRYYGYTF
>TRBJ1-2|NA|TRBV5-8
CASSLLRGSYGYTF
>TRBJ1-1|NA|TRBV2
CASSDEDGWTEAFF
>TRBJ1-2|NA|TRBV5-1
CASSWGTGSYGYTF
>TRBJ2-5|once|TRBV7-3
CASSADRAETQYF
>TRBJ1-6|NA|TRBV28
CASGRAKNSPLHF
>TRBJ2-7|few|TRBV5-1
CASSLDTGAYEQYF
>TRBJ2-5|NA|TRBV20-1
CSARDRETQYF
>TRBJ1-2|few|TRBV11-3
CASSLEGRSGNYGYTF
>TRBJ2-7|NA|TRBV6-2/TRBV6-3
CASSNIYEQYF
>TRBJ1-1|NA|TRBV6-5
CASTLFRGGPEAFF
>TRBJ2-5|once|TRBV27
CASSLSGAGETQYF
>TRBJ1-2|NA|TRBV25-1
CASSANGYTF
>TRBJ1-5|NA|TRBV5-1
CASSPGTANNQPQHF
>TRBJ1-4|once|TRBV30
CAWRNRSNEKLFF
>TRBJ1-2|NA|TRBV19
CASSIQARGYGYTF
>TRBJ2-5|NA|TRBV11-2
CASSLVLGTAQETQYF
>TRBJ1-2|NA|TRBV12-3/TRBV12-4
CASSRTVPYGYTF
>TRBJ1-5|NA|TRBV29-1
CSVASDSNQPQHF
>TRBJ1-1|few|TRBV19
CASSRGGQGVEAFF
>TRBJ1-5|few|TRBV5-1
CASSPGGNNQPQHF
>TRBJ1-1|once|TRBV30
CAWSVLVNTEAFF
>TRBJ2-3|NA|TRBV6-2/TRBV6-3
CASSYFHSTDTQYF
>TRBJ1-3|NA|TRBV7-6
CASSLAGRGPGNTIYF
>TRBJ2-2|NA|TRBV19
CASSTTSVPAGSVGELFF
>TRBJ2-1|NA|TRBV7-3
CASSLNTGGEQFF
>TRBJ2-7|NA|TRBV11-2
CASSLGPGDGYEQYF
>TRBJ2-1|NA|TRBV19
CASSRTSGGSYNEQFF
>TRBJ1-2|NA|TRBV7-2
CASSSTGLGGYTF